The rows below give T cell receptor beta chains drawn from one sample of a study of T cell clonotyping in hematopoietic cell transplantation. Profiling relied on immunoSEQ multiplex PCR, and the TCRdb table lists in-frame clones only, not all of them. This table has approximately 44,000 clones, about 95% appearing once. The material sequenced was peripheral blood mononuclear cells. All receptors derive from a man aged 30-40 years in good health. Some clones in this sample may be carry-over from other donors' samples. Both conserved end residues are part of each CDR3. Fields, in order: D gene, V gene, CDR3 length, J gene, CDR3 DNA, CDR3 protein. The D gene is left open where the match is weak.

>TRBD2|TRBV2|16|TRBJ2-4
TGTGCCAGCCTGGCTAGCGGGGTTGTAGCCAAAAACATTCAGTACTTC
CASLASGVVAKNIQYF
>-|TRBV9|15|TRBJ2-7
TGTGCCAGCAGCGTAGCGCACGGGGCCTCCTACGAGCAGTACTTC
CASSVAHGASYEQYF
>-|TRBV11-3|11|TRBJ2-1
TGTGCCAGCAGCTTAAGATATGAGCAGTTCTTC
CASSLRYEQFF
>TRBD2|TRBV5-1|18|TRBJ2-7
TGCGCCAGCAGCTTGGACCTCGGGACTAGCGTTGTCCTCTACGAGCAGTACTTC
CASSLDLGTSVVLYEQYF
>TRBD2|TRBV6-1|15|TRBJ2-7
TGTGCCAGCAACCTACTAGCGGGAGATGTCAACGAGCAGTACTTC
CASNLLAGDVNEQYF
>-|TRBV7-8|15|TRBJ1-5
TGTGCCAGCAGCTTGGTAACAGGGTCCAATCAGCCCCAGCATTTT
CASSLVTGSNQPQHF
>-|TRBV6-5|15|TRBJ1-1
TGTGCCAGCAGTTACAGGGACCCCGGGGGTGCTGAAGCTTTCTTT
CASSYRDPGGAEAFF
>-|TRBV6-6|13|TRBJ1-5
TGTGCCAGTGTCGGGGACACGCCTCAGCCCCAGCATTTT
CASVGDTPQPQHF
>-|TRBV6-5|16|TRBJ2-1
TGTGCCAGCAGTTACAATTCGGCGACTAGATTGAATGAGCAGTTCTTC
CASSYNSATRLNEQFF
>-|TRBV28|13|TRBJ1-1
TGTGCCAGCAGCCCAGGTCGAGCCACTGAAGCTTTCTTT
CASSPGRATEAFF
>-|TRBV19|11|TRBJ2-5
TGTGCCAGTATTGGGGGCCAGACCCAGTACTTC
CASIGGQTQYF
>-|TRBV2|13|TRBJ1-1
TGTGCCAGCACTTACGACACCCACACTGAAGCTTTCTTT
CASTYDTHTEAFF
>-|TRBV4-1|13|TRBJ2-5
TGCGCCAGCAGCCAAGCCTTAAGAGAGACCCAGTACTTC
CASSQALRETQYF
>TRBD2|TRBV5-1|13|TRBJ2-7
TGCGCCAGCAGCCTAGCGGGAGTCTACGAGCAGTACTTC
CASSLAGVYEQYF
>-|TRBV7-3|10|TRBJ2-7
TGTGCCAGCACGAGGGTCGAGCAGTACTTC
CASTRVEQYF
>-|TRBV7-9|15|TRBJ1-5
TGTGCCAGCAGTCCACCCGACAGCGGCAATCAGCCCCAGCATTTT
CASSPPDSGNQPQHF